The rows below give T cell receptor beta chains drawn from one sample of a study of blood T cell repertoires in COVID-19. Sequenced by immunoSEQ multiplex PCR; TCRdb stores in-frame clones only, minus some. Of hundreds of thousands of clones in the sample, about 85% were seen once. What was sequenced was PBMCs or T cells enriched from blood (not recorded which). The receptors were sampled from a woman aged 50 to 65 who had recovered from COVID-19. CDR3s include the opening cysteine and the closing phenylalanine or tryptophan. Fields, in order: V gene, CDR3 length, J gene, CDR3 protein.

>TRBV5-5|14|TRBJ1-5
CASSRREYNQPQHF
>TRBV24-1|13|TRBJ2-1
CATSDQGYNEQFF
>TRBV5-1|16|TRBJ2-2
CASSRQQGVGTGELFF
>TRBV4-3|16|TRBJ2-2
CASSQERQGYTGELFF
>TRBV5-5|12|TRBJ2-7
CASSGTLNEQYF
>TRBV3-1/TRBV3-2|13|TRBJ1-4
CASTRGIGEKLFF
>TRBV5-4|13|TRBJ1-3
CASRSTGGNTIYF
>TRBV15|15|TRBJ2-2
CATSRDRGSGGELFF
>TRBV7-3|13|TRBJ1-5
CASSADRNQPQHF
>TRBV3-1/TRBV3-2|14|TRBJ1-2
CASSHRSGAGPPIF
>TRBV7-9|12|TRBJ2-5
CASSLVRETQYF
>TRBV6-5|15|TRBJ2-2
CASRTGGFVYGELFF
>TRBV19|16|TRBJ2-1
CASSKGSRGAYNEQFF
>TRBV11-2|13|TRBJ2-7
CASSLAPRYEQYF
>TRBV2|15|TRBJ2-5
CASSGDTYNQETQYF
>TRBV28|18|TRBJ1-6
CASSLNGQGDIYNSPLHF